Shown below are 6 T cell receptor beta chains from a single sample sequenced in a study of blood T cell repertoires in COVID-19 (dated by TCRdb to the early 2020s). Library creation used the immunoSEQ multiplex PCR assay. What TCRdb holds here is the immuneACCESS table cut down to in-frame rearrangements. Part of the clones is not present; checked against another copy, under half of the missing clones reflect an unresolved V gene, and the others are unexplained. Within this sample are roughly 180,000 clones, with around 82% of them counted one time only. About 3.6% of the sample belongs to the ten largest clones. Sequences were obtained from PBMCs or T cells enriched from blood (not recorded which). These TCRs come from a woman in her forties or fifties in a cohort exposed to, infected with or recovered from COVID-19 (not recorded which).

The chain carries TRBV28 and TRBJ2-7; no clear D gene. The CDR3 spans 13 residues. CDR1 is MDHEN, CDR2 SYDVKM, per germline. Trimming stripped 7 bases from V and 2 bases from J, with 12 bases between. CDR3 sequence (DNA): TGTGCCAGCACCTTGGCGGAACCCTACGAGCAGTACTTC. Protein: CASTLAEPYEQYF.

V usage is TRBV5-1 and J usage is TRBJ2-3; 9 bases agree with TRBD2. Trimming at V came to 2 bases and at J to 5 bases, leaving 6 bases not matched to a gene. CDR3 length: 15 residues. CDR1 is SGHRS, CDR2 YFSETQ, per germline. Written as DNA, the CDR3 is TGCGCCAGCAGCTTTCGCGGGGGGGCAGGAGATACGCAGTATTTT. The encoded protein is CASSFRGGAGDTQYF.

This chain uses TRBV18 with TRBJ2-7; 8 bases agree with TRBD2. The CDR3 is 16 amino acids. Germline V gene data show CDR1 as KGHSH and CDR2 as LQKENI. V lost 0 bases to trimming and J lost 1 base; unmatched junction nucleotides: 5. CDR3 amino acids: CASSPPRSSGSYEQYF. CDR3 DNA: TGTGCCAGCTCACCACCTCGATCTAGCGGGTCCTACGAGCAGTACTTC.

J is TRBJ2-7 and V is TRBV11-2; 10 bases are shared with TRBD2. The CDR3 spans 14 residues. Germline V gene lookup returns CDR1 SGHAT and CDR2 FQNNGV. Trimming cost V 8 bases and J 5 bases; bases outside gene matches: 9. The DNA of the CDR3 is TGTGCCAGCCTGAGGGTAGCGGGGGGCCACGAGCAGTACTTC. Its translation is CASLRVAGGHEQYF.

V and J are TRBV28 and TRBJ2-2, with 7 bases that match TRBD1. Germline V lookup: CDR1 MDHEN, CDR2 SYDVKM. The CDR3 is 15 residues long. V trimming: 6 bases; J trimming: 1 base; junction bases outside the gene matches: 5. This chain's CDR3 is CASRLQGMNTGELFF. CDR3 nucleotides: TGTGCCAGCAGACTACAGGGGATGAACACCGGGGAGCTGTTTTTT.

The rearrangement uses TRBV6-5 and TRBJ2-3; TRBD2 matches at 7 bases. The V segment lost 6 bases and the J segment 6 bases; nucleotides outside the gene matches: 9. CDR3 length equals 14 residues. Germline V gene data show CDR1 as MNHEY and CDR2 as SVGAGI. The CDR3 here is CASSLGRGRDTQYF. DNA of the CDR3: TGTGCCAGCAGCCTAGGGAGGGGACGGGATACGCAGTATTTT.